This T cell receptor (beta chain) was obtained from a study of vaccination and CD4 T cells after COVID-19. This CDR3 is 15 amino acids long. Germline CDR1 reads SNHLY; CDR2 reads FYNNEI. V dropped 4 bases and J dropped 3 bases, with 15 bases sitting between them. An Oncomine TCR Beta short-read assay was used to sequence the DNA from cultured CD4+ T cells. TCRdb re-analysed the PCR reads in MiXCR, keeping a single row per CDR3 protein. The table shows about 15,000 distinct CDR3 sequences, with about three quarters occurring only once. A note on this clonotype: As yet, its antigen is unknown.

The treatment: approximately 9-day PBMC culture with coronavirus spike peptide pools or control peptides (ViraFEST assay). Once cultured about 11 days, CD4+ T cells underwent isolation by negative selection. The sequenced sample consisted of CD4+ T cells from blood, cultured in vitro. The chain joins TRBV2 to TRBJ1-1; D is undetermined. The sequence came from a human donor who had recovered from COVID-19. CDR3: CASSAHSPRDTEAFF. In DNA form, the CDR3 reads TGTGCCAGCAGTGCACACAGTCCCCGGGACACTGAAGCTTTCTTT.